This TCR beta chain was retrieved from a study of metastatic and nonmetastatic thyroid tumors. Study in general: Repertoire comparison spanned blood and tumor or nodule tissue of malignant and benign thyroid patients. Study observations and caveats: Benign nodules were reported to have significantly lower TCR beta diversity than malignant thyroid tumors, in blood and tumor.

In the original workflow: A papillary thyroid cancer distant-metastasis classifier was built from CDR3 differences across clinicopathological groups. TCRdb re-analyzed the PCR reads through MiXCR. The V and J calls and clone size come from TCRdb's table, not from the authors' own analysis. The sample yields 20,000 to 25,000 clones, about 20% seen once. Details on this clone: Its specificity is unknown. One end of the junction does not line up with germline, which may come from a read error.

Per the germline V gene, CDR1 is SGHTA and CDR2 is FQGNSA. The CDR3 has 15 amino acids. Thyroid surgery had not been preceded by any treatment in any patient. The sequenced sample was blood. The V call is TRBV7-2, the J call TRBJ2-5, with 11 bases aligning to TRBD2. The source is a female donor with papillary thyroid cancer or a benign thyroid nodule (not recorded which). Some clones in this sample may be carry-over from other donors' samples. In DNA, the CDR3 is TGTGCTAGCATCAAACTAGCGGGGGTCCAAGAGACCCAGTACTTC. It specifies CASIKLAGVQETQYF.